The 27 T cell receptor beta chains below were found in one sample sequenced in a study of blood T cell repertoires in COVID-19. Clones were sequenced by immunoSEQ multiplex PCR, and TCRdb holds only the in-frame ones, with some missing. The sample lists 250,000 to 350,000 clones, approximately 86% occurring once. Sequencing was done on a sample of peripheral blood. Receptor source: a woman aged 25 to 39 who had recovered from COVID-19.

The rearrangement links TRBV21-1 to TRBJ2-3; the D call of TRBD2 is as the table states it, not checked on the DNA. TRBV21-1 is flagged as a pseudogene. This CDR3 contains 16 residues. DNA for the CDR3: TGTGCCATCGAGGCCCCGGCCGATACGAGCACAGATACGCAGTATTTT. Its translation: CAIEAPADTSTDTQYF.

The chain recombines TRBV29-1 with TRBJ2-3; no reliable D call. The CDR3 covers 13 residues. The germline CDR1 and CDR2 sequences are SQVTM and ANQGSEA. Trimming cost V 1 base and J 6 bases, with 11 bases left between them. The CDR3 region has the DNA TGCAGCGTTGAAGTTCTAGTCGGTGATACGCAGTATTTT. This sequence encodes CSVEVLVGDTQYF.

The chain employs TRBV11-3 and TRBJ2-2; 14 nucleotides align to TRBD2. Trimming took 5 bases from V and 6 from J; bases not matched to a gene: 5. The germline V gene encodes CDR1 SGHNT and CDR2 YENEEA. CDR3 length equals 16 residues. CDR3 nucleotide sequence: TGTGCCAGCAGCGGGACTAGCGGGAGTAACGCCGGGGAGCTGTTTTTT. Encoded protein: CASSGTSGSNAGELFF.

This clone was observed a few times. The chain uses TRBV10-3 and TRBJ1-1, with D possibly TRBD1 on 6 matching bases. CDR3 length equals 11 residues. With 3 bases removed from V and 10 bases from J, the gap between germline ends came to 9 bases. The germline V gene has CDR1 ENHRY and CDR2 SYGVKD. CDR3 nucleotide sequence: TGTGCCATCAGTGACTCAGGGGCAGCTTTCTTT. This gives the protein CAISDSGAAFF.

The rearrangement links TRBV6-1 to TRBJ1-2; the match to TRBD1 covers 7 bases. The germline CDR1 and CDR2 sequences are MNHNS and SASEGT. The trim removed 0 bases at V and 0 bases at J, leaving 1 base unmatched. The CDR3 covers 15 residues. CDR3 in DNA: TGTGCCAGCAGTGAAGCGGGACAGACTAACTATGGCTACACCTTC. Translating it yields CASSEAGQTNYGYTF.

This clone appeared once. The gene calls are TRBV29-1 and TRBJ1-1; D might be TRBD1 (6 bases). The germline gives CDR1 SQVTM, CDR2 ANQGSEA. The V gene lost 3 bases and the J gene lost 3 bases, with 11 bases spanning the gap. The CDR3 has 13 amino acids. CDR3 protein: CSVEGAWDTEAFF. The CDR3 bases are TGCAGCGTTGAGGGGGCCTGGGACACTGAAGCTTTCTTT.

This clone was seen just once. This chain links TRBV7-9 with TRBJ2-1, with TRBD1 as a possible D gene (5 bases). The V gene's germline CDR1 is SEHNR and CDR2 FQNEAQ (reference sequence). The length of the CDR3 is 14 residues. The V gene lost 0 bases and the J gene lost 4 bases, with 7 bases spanning the gap. The CDR3 loop is CASSLAGPYNEQFF. CDR3 DNA sequence: TGTGCCAGCAGCTTAGCGGGGCCTTACAATGAGCAGTTCTTC.

The V call is TRBV4-1, the J call TRBJ2-3; 8 bases fit TRBD2. V lost 1 base and J lost 1; bases outside the gene matches: 7. The CDR3 covers 17 residues. CDR1 MGHRA and CDR2 YSYEKL come from the germline V gene. Written as DNA, the CDR3 is TGCGCCAGCAGCCAAGGAGCGGGGGCTAGCGGCACAGATACGCAGTATTTT. Protein: CASSQGAGASGTDTQYF.

The chain employs TRBV9 and TRBJ1-2; D gene uncertain. The CDR3 has 15 amino acids. Germline CDR1 is SGDLS and CDR2 is YYNGEE. V was shortened by 7 bases and J by 0 bases, with 16 bases between the two germline ends. CDR3 DNA sequence: TGTGCCAGCGGCCTAGGAGGAAGTTCTAACTATGGCTACACCTTC. This encodes CASGLGGSSNYGYTF.

The chain couples TRBV4-3 to TRBJ2-5; maybe TRBD1 (5 bases). Germline CDR1 LGHNA, CDR2 YSLEER. This CDR3 has 13 residues. The V end was cut by 5 bases, the J end by 5 bases, with 12 bases between. The CDR3 DNA sequence: TGCGCCAGCAGCTCCGGAGCAGGGGAGACCCAGTACTTC. Translated, it gives CASSSGAGETQYF.

The chain couples TRBV24-1 to TRBJ2-1; a weak D match, TRBD1 (6 bases). Trimming removed 3 bases at V and 9 bases at J, with 17 bases between. CDR3 size: 15 residues. The germline V gene encodes CDR1 KGHDR and CDR2 SFDVKD. The CDR3 sequence: CATSDQGTPPGEQFF. In nucleotides, the CDR3 is TGTGCCACCAGTGATCAGGGGACCCCACCCGGTGAGCAGTTCTTC.

V usage is TRBV11-2 and J usage is TRBJ2-3, with D maybe TRBD2 (6 bases). The V end was cut by 1 base, the J end by 0 bases, with 11 bases between. This CDR3 is built from 16 residues. Looked up from germline, CDR1 is SGHAT and CDR2 is FQNNGV. CDR3 sequence: CASSLGEASSTDTQYF. The CDR3 DNA reads TGTGCCAGCAGCTTAGGGGAGGCCTCTAGCACAGATACGCAGTATTTT.

The chain uses TRBV24-1 and TRBJ2-5, with unresolved D. The CDR3 contains 14 residues. The germline V gene encodes CDR1 KGHDR and CDR2 SFDVKD. The V end was cut by 0 bases, the J end by 1 base, with 5 bases between. CDR3 protein: CATSDLGSQETQYF. In DNA, the CDR3 is TGTGCCACCAGTGATTTGGGCAGCCAAGAGACCCAGTACTTC.

The chain carries TRBV5-4 and TRBJ2-3, with 8 bases that match TRBD1. Germline V gene data show CDR1 as SGHNT and CDR2 as YYREEE (reference sequence). The junction had 8 bases not matched to a gene; V was cut back by 0 bases and J by 5 bases. This CDR3 is 16 amino acids long. The CDR3 protein is CASSLADRGILDTQYF. The CDR3, as DNA: TGTGCCAGCAGCTTGGCCGACAGGGGAATATTAGATACGCAGTATTTT.

The genes are TRBV19 and TRBJ2-1; 10 nucleotides agree with TRBD2. The CDR3 has 16 amino acids. Trimming at V came to 5 bases and at J to 0 bases, leaving 4 bases not matched to a gene. The germline CDR1 and CDR2 sequences are LNHDA and SQIVND (reference sequence). The DNA for the CDR3 is TGTGCCAGTAGTCAAGCGGGAGGGATCTCCTACAATGAGCAGTTCTTC. Translated, it gives CASSQAGGISYNEQFF.

This chain uses TRBV28 with TRBJ1-5; no definite D call. This CDR3 is built from 14 residues. Germline assignment: CDR1 MDHEN and CDR2 SYDVKM. The germline V and J ends were trimmed by 10 bases and 1 base, with 14 bases remaining between them. The CDR3: CATSFGRSNQPQHF. The CDR3 bases are TGTGCCACCTCCTTTGGGAGGAGCAATCAGCCCCAGCATTTT. Filled out from reference TRBV28 and TRBJ1-5, the complete variable domain reads DVKVTQSSRYLVKRTGEKVFLECVQDMDHENMFWYRQDPGLGLRLIYFSYDVKMKEKGDIPEGYSVSREKKERFSLILESASTNQTSMYLCATSFGRSNQPQHFGDGTRLSIL.

This clone was seen once. The rearrangement uses TRBV6-5 and TRBJ2-1, with TRBD2 identical over 7 bases. This CDR3 spans 14 amino acids. Germline CDR1 is MNHEY and CDR2 is SVGAGI. J gave up 6 bases and V 0 bases, and 2 bases lay outside the gene matches. The CDR3 loop is CASSYSGGGNEQFF. The CDR3 DNA reads as TGTGCCAGCAGTTACTCCGGCGGGGGCAATGAGCAGTTCTTC.

The rearrangement uses TRBV6-2 or TRBV6-3 and TRBJ2-7; D is unresolved. Germline V gene lookup returns CDR1 MNHEY and CDR2 SVGEGT. Trimming pared 5 bases from V and 3 bases from J, leaving 8 bases between. The length of the CDR3 is 12 residues. CDR3 amino acids: CASSRSNYEQYF. The CDR3 DNA is TGTGCCAGCAGTCGCAGTAACTACGAGCAGTACTTC.

V is TRBV19 and J is TRBJ2-1, with 8 positions matching TRBD1. Germline V gives CDR1 LNHDA, CDR2 SQIVND (reference sequence). The J segment lost 8 bases and the V segment lost 1 base, leaving 7 bases of the junction unmatched. The CDR3 is made up of 15 amino acids. The CDR3: CASSIADRATYEQFF. The CDR3 nucleotides read TGTGCCAGTAGTATAGCGGACAGGGCCACGTATGAGCAGTTCTTC.

The V and J genes are TRBV3-1 (or the pseudogene TRBV3-2) and TRBJ2-1; 12 nucleotides match TRBD2. Unmatched junction bases numbered 11, after V lost 4 bases and J lost 4 bases. Germline loops: CDR1 LGHDT, CDR2 YNNKEL (reference sequence). The CDR3 contains 18 residues. The CDR3 reads CASSPFSIGLAGYNEQFF. The CDR3 DNA sequence: TGTGCCAGCAGCCCGTTTTCAATTGGACTAGCGGGATACAATGAGCAGTTCTTC.

This clone is a singleton in its sample. J is TRBJ1-5 and V is TRBV5-6, with D possibly being TRBD1 (6 bases). Per germline, CDR1 SGHDT and CDR2 YYEEEE. Trimming took off 4 bases at V and 3 bases at J, with 11 bases between the two ends. CDR3 size: 14 residues. The CDR3 region is CASSLTGINQPQHF. CDR3 nucleotides: TGTGCCAGCAGCCTGACAGGAATCAATCAGCCCCAGCATTTT.

The rearrangement uses TRBV6-2 or TRBV6-3 and TRBJ2-3, with TRBD2 matching over 7 bases. Unmatched junction bases numbered 7, after V lost 5 bases and J lost 14 bases. Looked up from germline, CDR1 is MNHEY and CDR2 is SVGEGT. The CDR3 is 11 residues long. DNA of the CDR3: TGTGCCAGCAGTCCAGGGACTATATGGTATTTT. Translated: CASSPGTIWYF.

As DNA, the CDR3 is TGTGCCAGCAGCGTAGTAGTGACCGGGGAGCTGTTTTTT. It specifies CASSVVVTGELFF. This chain uses TRBV9 with TRBJ2-2; no firm D call. The CDR3 length is 13 residues. Looked up from germline, CDR1 is SGDLS and CDR2 is YYNGEE. Trimming took 0 bases from V and 5 from J, leaving 5 bases between them.

The chain has TRBV19 and TRBJ2-3; 11 bases align to TRBD2. Germline CDR1 is LNHDA and CDR2 is SQIVND (reference sequence). Germline trimming cut 6 bases from V and 5 bases from J; bases unmatched to any gene: 4. This CDR3 spans 14 amino acids. The CDR3: CASSFGTSGDTQYF. CDR3 nucleotides: TGTGCCAGTAGCTTTGGGACTAGCGGAGATACGCAGTATTTT.

This rearrangement joins TRBV11-2 to TRBJ2-3; the match to TRBD2 covers 7 bases. CDR3 size: 15 residues. Germline V gene sequence: CDR1 SGHAT, CDR2 FQNNGV. The junction had 6 bases not matched to a gene; V was cut back by 2 bases and J by 4 bases. The CDR3 region has the DNA TGTGCCAGCAGCTTAAGCGACGGGAGGCCAGATACGCAGTATTTT. The encoded protein is CASSLSDGRPDTQYF.

This rearrangement joins TRBV11-3 to TRBJ2-1; 9 nucleotides agree with TRBD2. The CDR3 extends over 14 amino acids. Germline V gene data show CDR1 as SGHNT and CDR2 as YENEEA. The junction had 8 bases not matched to a gene; V was cut back by 5 bases and J by 9 bases. The CDR3 is CASSGTSSLGEQFF. CDR3 nucleotide sequence: TGTGCCAGCAGCGGGACTAGCAGTTTGGGTGAGCAGTTCTTC.

The V call is TRBV4-1, the J call TRBJ2-7, with TRBD1 matching over 12 bases. J was trimmed by 6 bases and V by 0 bases; bases with no gene match: 6. Germline assignment: CDR1 MGHRA and CDR2 YSYEKL. This CDR3 spans 16 amino acids. CDR3 sequence reads: CASSQDVGTGGLEQYF. The CDR3 DNA sequence: TGCGCCAGCAGCCAAGATGTGGGGACAGGGGGCCTCGAGCAGTACTTC.